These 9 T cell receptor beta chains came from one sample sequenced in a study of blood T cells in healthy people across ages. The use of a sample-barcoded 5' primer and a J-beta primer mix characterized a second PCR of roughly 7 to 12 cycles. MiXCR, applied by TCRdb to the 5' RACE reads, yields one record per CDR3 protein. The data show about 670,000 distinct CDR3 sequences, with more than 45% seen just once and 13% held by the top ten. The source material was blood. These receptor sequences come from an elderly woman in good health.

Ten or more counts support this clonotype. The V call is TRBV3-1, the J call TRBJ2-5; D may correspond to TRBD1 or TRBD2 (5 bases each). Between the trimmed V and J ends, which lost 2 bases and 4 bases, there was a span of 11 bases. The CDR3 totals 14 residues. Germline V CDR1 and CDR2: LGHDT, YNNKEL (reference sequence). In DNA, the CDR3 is TGTGCCAGCAGCCAAAACACGGGGCCAGAGACCCAGTACTTC. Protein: CASSQNTGPETQYF.

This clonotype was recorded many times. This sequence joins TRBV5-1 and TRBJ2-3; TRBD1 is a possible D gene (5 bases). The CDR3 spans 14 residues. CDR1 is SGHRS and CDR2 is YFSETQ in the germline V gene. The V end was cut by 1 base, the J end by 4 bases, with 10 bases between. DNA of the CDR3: TGCGCCAGCAGCTTGCCCGACAGATCAGATACGCAGTATTTT. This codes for CASSLPDRSDTQYF.

The CDR3 nucleotides are TGTGCCAGCAGGAATTCCGGGACGGGGGACTACGAGCAGTACTTC. Encoded protein: CASRNSGTGDYEQYF. The V and J genes are TRBV28 and TRBJ2-7, with D tentatively TRBD2 (6 bases). The CDR3 sequence is 15 residues long. Germline values: CDR1 MDHEN, CDR2 SYDVKM. The V and J ends lost 6 bases and 3 bases respectively, with 18 bases between them.

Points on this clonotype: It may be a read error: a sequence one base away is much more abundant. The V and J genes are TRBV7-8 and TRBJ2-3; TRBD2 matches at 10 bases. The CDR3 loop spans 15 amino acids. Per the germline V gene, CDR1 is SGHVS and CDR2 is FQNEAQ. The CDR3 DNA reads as TGTACCAGCACCCGACTAGCGGGTCAAGCAGATACGCAGTATTTT. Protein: CTSTRLAGQADTQYF. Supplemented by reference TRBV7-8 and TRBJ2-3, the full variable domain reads GAGVSQSPRYKVAKRGQDVALRCDPISGHVSLFWYQQALGQGPEFLTYFQNEAQLDKSGLPSDRFFAERPEGSVSTLKIQRTQQEDSAVYLCTSTRLAGQADTQYFGPGTRLTVL.

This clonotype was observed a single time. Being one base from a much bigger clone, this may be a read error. CDR3 DNA: TGTGCCAGCAGCCGCGTCGAGGAGCAGTACTTC. This encodes CASSRVEEQYF. The chain employs TRBV9 and TRBJ2-5; D not certain. V was shortened by 4 bases and J by 11 bases, with 12 bases between the two germline ends. Germline-derived CDR1 and CDR2 are SGDLS and YYNGEE. The CDR3 loop spans 11 amino acids. The full variable domain, completed using reference TRBV9 and TRBJ2-5, is DSGVTQTPKHLITATGQRVTLRCSPRSGDLSVYWYQQSLDQGLQFLIQYYNGEERAKGNILERFSAQQFPDLHSELNLSSLELGDSALYFCASSRVEEQYFGPGTRLLVL.

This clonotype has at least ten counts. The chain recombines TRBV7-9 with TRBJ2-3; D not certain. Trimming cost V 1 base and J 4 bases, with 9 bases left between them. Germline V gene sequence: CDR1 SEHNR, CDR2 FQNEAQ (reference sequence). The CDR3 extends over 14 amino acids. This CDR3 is CASSLETLSDTQYF. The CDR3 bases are TGTGCCAGCAGCTTAGAGACCCTTTCAGATACGCAGTATTTT. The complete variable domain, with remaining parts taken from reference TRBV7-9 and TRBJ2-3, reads DTGVSQNPRHKITKRGQNVTFRCDPISEHNRLYWYRQTLGQGPEFLTYFQNEAQLEKSRLLSDRFSAERPKGSFSTLEIQRTEQGDSAMYLCASSLETLSDTQYFGPGTRLTVL.

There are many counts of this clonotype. The CDR3 spells CASTLVAGGNEQFF. The CDR3 coding sequence is TGTGCCAGCACCCTGGTAGCGGGGGGTAATGAGCAGTTCTTC. V usage is TRBV4-2 and J usage is TRBJ2-1; the match to TRBD2 covers 10 bases. After removal of 7 bases from V and 7 bases from J, the junction contained 7 bases not matched to a gene. CDR1 is LGHNA and CDR2 is YNFKEQ in the germline V gene. CDR3 size: 14 residues.

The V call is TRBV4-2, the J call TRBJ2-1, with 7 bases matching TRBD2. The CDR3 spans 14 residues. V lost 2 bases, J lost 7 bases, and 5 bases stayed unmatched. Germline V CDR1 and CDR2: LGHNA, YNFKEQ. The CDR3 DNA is TGTGCCAGCAGCCAAAAAGCGGGAAATAATGAGCAGTTCTTC. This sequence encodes CASSQKAGNNEQFF.

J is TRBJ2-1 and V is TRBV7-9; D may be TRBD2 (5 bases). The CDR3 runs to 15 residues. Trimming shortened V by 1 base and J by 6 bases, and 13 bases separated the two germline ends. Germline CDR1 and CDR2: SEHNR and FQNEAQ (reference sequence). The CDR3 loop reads CASSLEAAECNEQFF. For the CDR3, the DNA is TGTGCCAGCAGCTTAGAGGCAGCGGAATGCAATGAGCAGTTCTTC.